This T cell receptor beta chain was sequenced for a study of beta chain features in type 1 diabetes (dated by TCRdb to the late 2010s). Turning to the overall study: Mean age, gender distribution, total cell number and subset yield were not different between patients and healthy donors. A total of 90 million to 140 million sorted cells were examined across all samples, and RNA yield correlated strongly with the number of cells per subset. The study compared TCRB repertoires of sorted circulating CD4+ T cell subsets between recently diagnosed type 1 diabetes patients and matched healthy donors. Naive and central memory subsets were obtained from all 30 or so donors, but regulatory and stem cell-like memory subsets were isolated from only 8 patients and roughly 8 healthy donors.

The germline V gene yields SNHLY for CDR1 and FYNNEI for CDR2. V loses 4 bases, J loses 10 bases, and the germline ends lie 13 bases apart. The CDR3 measures 12 amino acids from cysteine to phenylalanine. Only the CDR3 portion is preserved as DNA: 36 bases, with reading frame beginning at the first base. Results the study describes overall, beyond this receptor: Shorter templates might have been favored by PCR, but patient and control samples were amplified and corrected together, so both groups would have been affected equally by any skew. Because cDNA was sequenced instead of genomic DNA, highly expressing activated cells could be over-represented, though the groups showed no difference in activation or CD3 levels. Patients with type 1 diabetes made fewer insertions and deleted more nucleotides at VDJ recombination sites, implying thymic rearrangement abnormalities. Only small numbers of individuals were included in the HLA sub-analyses, which left unresolved whether HLA type had any influence on TCRB rearrangement. Type 1 diabetes patients showed a moderate but significant shortening of TCRB CDR3 length in all four CD4+ subsets. Naive, central memory and regulatory TCRB repertoires appeared to be more alike among patients than among healthy donors.

A few counts support this clone. Its binding antigen is unknown. Base qualities are not at hand, and no much larger clone is one base apart. A single peripheral blood draw of around 0.11 L on average was collected from each donor into heparinised tubes. A BD FACSAria II and a panel including CD45RO, CCR7, CD25, CD127, CD95 and CD27 were used to sort naive, central memory, regulatory and stem cell-like memory CD4+ T cells. A purity above 98% was achieved for all sorted populations. PBMCs were isolated immediately by Lymphoprep density gradient centrifugation and stained directly without culture. Samples were stained and sorted in pairs, with one healthy donor and one patient per experiment, so that batch effects were minimized. The High Capacity cDNA Reverse Transcription Kit was used to reverse transcribe all of the isolated RNA, meaning that expressed TCRB transcripts were what got sequenced. Deep immunoSEQ sequencing was performed on naive, central memory and regulatory T cell samples, with an average of roughly 3.3 million total reads per sample. Sorted cells were lysed in RLT buffer, and RNA was extracted using DNase-treated RNeasy Micro or Mini kits according to cell number. Each cell subset was processed separately to prevent cross-contamination, with patient and healthy donor samples processed together. TCRB sequences were amplified from cDNA with the immunoSEQ multiplex PCR, producing 87-bp fragments spanning the CDR3 region. The amplicons were sequenced using the Illumina HiSeq platform. The paper's data handling went like this. Synthetic template baselines were used to correct PCR bias computationally, reads within Hamming distance 2 were collapsed together, and singletons that could not be merged were discarded. Reads were aligned against IMGT to assign V, D and J genes, CDR3 length and insertions or deletions at six rearrangement sites. Clonotype counts were normalized to sorted cell number within each subset before computing true diversity and Gini coefficients with the tcR R package. The overlap coefficient, calculated on TCRB nucleotide sequences, was used to measure repertoire sharing. TCRdb holds this immuneACCESS table with in-frame rearrangements only. Some clones are missing; in checked studies, unresolved V genes explain under half, and the rest has no known cause. D and trimming were read from the DNA, whereas the V and J calls and clone size are those reported in that table. This sample lists 150,000 to 200,000 clones; about 9% were detected once. Around 0.7% of the sample lies in the top ten.

The source is a woman in her twenties or thirties with type 1 diabetes. Sequenced input: central memory CD4+ T cells from blood. The rearrangement joined TRBV2 to TRBJ1-1; the D gene is perhaps TRBD1, from 5 matching bases. The CDR3 amino acid sequence is: CASSGQFGRAFF. The DNA sequence follows: TGTGCCAGCAGTGGACAGTTTGGAAGAGCTTTCTTT.